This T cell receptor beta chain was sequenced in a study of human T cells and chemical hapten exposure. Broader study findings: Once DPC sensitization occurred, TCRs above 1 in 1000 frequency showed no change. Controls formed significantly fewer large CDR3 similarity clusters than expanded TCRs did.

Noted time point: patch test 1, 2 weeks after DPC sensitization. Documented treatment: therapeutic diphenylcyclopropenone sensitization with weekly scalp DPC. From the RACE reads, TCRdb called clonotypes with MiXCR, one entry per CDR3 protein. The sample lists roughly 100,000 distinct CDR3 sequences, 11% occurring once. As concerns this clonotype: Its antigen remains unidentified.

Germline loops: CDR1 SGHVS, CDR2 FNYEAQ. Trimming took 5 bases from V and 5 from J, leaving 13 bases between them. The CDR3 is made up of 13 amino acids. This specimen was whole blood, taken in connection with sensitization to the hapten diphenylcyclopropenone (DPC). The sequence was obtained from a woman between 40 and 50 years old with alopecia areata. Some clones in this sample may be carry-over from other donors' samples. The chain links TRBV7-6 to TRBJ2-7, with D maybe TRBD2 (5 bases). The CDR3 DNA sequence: TGTGCCAGCAGCCCGGGGTTGAGTGACGAGCAGTACTTC. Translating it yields CASSPGLSDEQYF.